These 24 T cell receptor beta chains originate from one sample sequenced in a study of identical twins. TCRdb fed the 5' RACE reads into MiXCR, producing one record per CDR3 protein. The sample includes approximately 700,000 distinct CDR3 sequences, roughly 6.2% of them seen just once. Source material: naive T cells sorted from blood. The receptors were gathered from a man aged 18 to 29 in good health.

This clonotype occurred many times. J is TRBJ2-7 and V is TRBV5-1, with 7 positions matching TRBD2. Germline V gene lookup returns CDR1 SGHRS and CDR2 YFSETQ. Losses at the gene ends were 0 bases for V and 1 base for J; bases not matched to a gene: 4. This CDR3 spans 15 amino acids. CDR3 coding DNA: TGCGCCAGCAGCTTGGAGGGCGGGAGATCCTACGAGCAGTACTTC. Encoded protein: CASSLEGGRSYEQYF. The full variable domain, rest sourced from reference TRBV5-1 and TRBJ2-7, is KAGVTQTPRYLIKTRGQQVTLSCSPISGHRSVSWYQQTPGQGLQFLFEYFSETQRNKGNFPGRFSGRQFSNSRSEMNVSTLELGDSALYLCASSLEGGRSYEQYFGPGTRLTVT.

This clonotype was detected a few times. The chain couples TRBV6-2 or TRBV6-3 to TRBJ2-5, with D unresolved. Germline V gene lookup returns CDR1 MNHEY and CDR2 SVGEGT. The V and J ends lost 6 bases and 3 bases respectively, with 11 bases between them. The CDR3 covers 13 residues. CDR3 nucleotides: TGTGCCAGCAGGAAGACTGTAAAAGAGACCCAGTACTTC. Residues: CASRKTVKETQYF.

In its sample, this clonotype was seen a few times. In DNA form, the CDR3 reads TGTGCCAGCAGCCACCCGGGACTAGAGAACGAGCAGTACTTC. Amino acids: CASSHPGLENEQYF. The rearrangement joins TRBV4-2 to TRBJ2-7, with 8 bases fitting TRBD2. With 3 bases clipped from V and 5 bases from J, the junction kept 6 bases outside the gene matches. CDR3 length: 14 residues. Germline loops: CDR1 LGHNA, CDR2 YNFKEQ.

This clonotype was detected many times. The CDR3 region is CASRNPVGSRGYEQFF. For the CDR3, the DNA is TGTGCCAGCAGAAACCCGGTGGGCTCGAGGGGTTATGAGCAGTTCTTC. The V gene is TRBV7-2, the J gene TRBJ2-1; D assignment may be TRBD1 or TRBD2 (5 bases each). The CDR3 extends over 16 amino acids. The ends were cut back, 6 bases at V and 8 bases at J, with 23 bases in the middle. Germline V gene sequence: CDR1 SGHTA, CDR2 FQGNSA.

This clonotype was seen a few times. The CDR3 protein is CASRGAGTQYF. CDR3 DNA sequence: TGTGCCAGCAGAGGCGCGGGGACGCAGTATTTT. J is TRBJ2-3 and V is TRBV3-1; perhaps TRBD2 as D (6 bases). Trimming removed 6 bases at V and 9 bases at J, with 10 bases between. This CDR3 comprises 11 residues. Per the germline V gene, CDR1 is LGHDT and CDR2 is YNNKEL (reference sequence).

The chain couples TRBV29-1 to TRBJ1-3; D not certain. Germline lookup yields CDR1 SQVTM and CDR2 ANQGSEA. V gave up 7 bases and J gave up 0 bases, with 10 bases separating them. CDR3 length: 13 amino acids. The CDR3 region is CSATKDSGNTIYF. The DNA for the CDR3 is TGCAGCGCCACCAAAGACTCTGGAAACACCATATATTTT. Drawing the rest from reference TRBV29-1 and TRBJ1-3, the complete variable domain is SAVISQKPSRDICQRGTSLTIQCQVDSQVTMMFWYRQQPGQSLTLIATANQGSEATYESGFVIDKFPISRPNLTFSTLTVSNMSPEDSSIYLCSATKDSGNTIYFGEGSWLTVV.

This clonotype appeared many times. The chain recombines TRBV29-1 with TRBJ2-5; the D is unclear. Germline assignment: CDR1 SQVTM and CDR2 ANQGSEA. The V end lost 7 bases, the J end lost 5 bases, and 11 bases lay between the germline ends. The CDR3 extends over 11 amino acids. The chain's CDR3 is CSALGLETQYF. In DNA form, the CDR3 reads TGCAGCGCCCTCGGGTTGGAGACCCAGTACTTC.

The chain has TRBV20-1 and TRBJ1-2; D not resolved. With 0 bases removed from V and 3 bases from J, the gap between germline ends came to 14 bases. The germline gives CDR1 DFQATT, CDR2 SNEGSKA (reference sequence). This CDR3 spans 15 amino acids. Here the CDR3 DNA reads TGCAGTGCTAGAGATCTAAGGCAGGCGGACTATGGCTACACCTTC. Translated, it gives CSARDLRQADYGYTF.

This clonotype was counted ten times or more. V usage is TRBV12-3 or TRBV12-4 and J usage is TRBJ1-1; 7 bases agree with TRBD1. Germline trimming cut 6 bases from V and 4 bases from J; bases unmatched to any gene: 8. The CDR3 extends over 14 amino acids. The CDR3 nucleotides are TGTGCCAGCAGGATAAACAGGGGCAGCACTGAAGCTTTCTTT. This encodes CASRINRGSTEAFF.

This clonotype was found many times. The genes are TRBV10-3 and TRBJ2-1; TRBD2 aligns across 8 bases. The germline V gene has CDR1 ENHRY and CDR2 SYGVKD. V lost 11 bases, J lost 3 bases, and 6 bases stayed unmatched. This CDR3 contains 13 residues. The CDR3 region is CASSGRSYNEQFF. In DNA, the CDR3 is TGTGCCTCCAGCGGGAGAAGCTACAATGAGCAGTTCTTC.

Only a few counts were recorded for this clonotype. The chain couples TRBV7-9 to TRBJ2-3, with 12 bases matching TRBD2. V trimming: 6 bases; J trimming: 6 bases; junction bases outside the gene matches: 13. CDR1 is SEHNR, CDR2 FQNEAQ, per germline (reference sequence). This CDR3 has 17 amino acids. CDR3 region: CASRRRLAGVGDDTQYF. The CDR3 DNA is TGTGCCAGCAGACGCAGACTAGCGGGAGTAGGGGACGATACGCAGTATTTT. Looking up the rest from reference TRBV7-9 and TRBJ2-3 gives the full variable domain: DTGVSQNPRHKITKRGQNVTFRCDPISEHNRLYWYRQTLGQGPEFLTYFQNEAQLEKSRLLSDRFSAERPKGSFSTLEIQRTEQGDSAMYLCASRRRLAGVGDDTQYFGPGTRLTVL.

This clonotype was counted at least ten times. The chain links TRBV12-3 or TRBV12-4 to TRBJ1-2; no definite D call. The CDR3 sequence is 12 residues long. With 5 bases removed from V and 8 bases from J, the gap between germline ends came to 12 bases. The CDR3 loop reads CASSLMGSGYTF. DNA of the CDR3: TGTGCCAGCAGTCTGATGGGGAGCGGCTACACCTTC.

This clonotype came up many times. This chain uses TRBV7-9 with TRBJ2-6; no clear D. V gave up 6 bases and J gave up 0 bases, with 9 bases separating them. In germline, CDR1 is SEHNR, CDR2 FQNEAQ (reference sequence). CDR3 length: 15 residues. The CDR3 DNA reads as TGTGCCAGCAGTTCTAGGGTCTCTGGGGCCAACGTCCTGACTTTC. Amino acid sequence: CASSSRVSGANVLTF. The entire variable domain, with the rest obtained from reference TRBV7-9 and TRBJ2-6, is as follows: DTGVSQNPRHKITKRGQNVTFRCDPISEHNRLYWYRQTLGQGPEFLTYFQNEAQLEKSRLLSDRFSAERPKGSFSTLEIQRTEQGDSAMYLCASSSRVSGANVLTFGAGSRLTVL.

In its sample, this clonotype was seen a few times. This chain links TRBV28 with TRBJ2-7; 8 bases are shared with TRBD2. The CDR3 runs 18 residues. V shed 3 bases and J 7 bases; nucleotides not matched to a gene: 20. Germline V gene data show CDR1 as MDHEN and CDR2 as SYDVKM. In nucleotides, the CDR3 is TGTGCCAGCAGTTTGCCGAAAGGTCCGGGAGGGGGAACGGGAGAGCAGTACTTC. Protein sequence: CASSLPKGPGGGTGEQYF.

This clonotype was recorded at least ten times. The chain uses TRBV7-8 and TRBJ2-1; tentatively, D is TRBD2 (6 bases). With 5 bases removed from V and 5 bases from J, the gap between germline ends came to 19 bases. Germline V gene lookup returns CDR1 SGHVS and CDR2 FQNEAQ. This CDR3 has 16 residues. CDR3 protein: CASSRSTSLEDNEQFF. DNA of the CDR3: TGTGCCAGCAGCCGGTCGACTAGTTTGGAGGACAATGAGCAGTTCTTC.

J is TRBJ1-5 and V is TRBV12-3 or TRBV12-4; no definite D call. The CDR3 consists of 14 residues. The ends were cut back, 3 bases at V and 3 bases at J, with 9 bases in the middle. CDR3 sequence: CASSFDFYNQPQHF. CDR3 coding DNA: TGTGCCAGCAGTTTTGACTTTTACAATCAGCCCCAGCATTTT.

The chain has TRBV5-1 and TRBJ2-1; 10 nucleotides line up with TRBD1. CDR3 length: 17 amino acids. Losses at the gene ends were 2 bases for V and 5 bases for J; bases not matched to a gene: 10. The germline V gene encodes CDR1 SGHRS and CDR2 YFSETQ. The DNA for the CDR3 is TGCGCCAGCAGCTTACATTACCGGGACAGGGGTCACAATGAGCAGTTCTTC. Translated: CASSLHYRDRGHNEQFF.

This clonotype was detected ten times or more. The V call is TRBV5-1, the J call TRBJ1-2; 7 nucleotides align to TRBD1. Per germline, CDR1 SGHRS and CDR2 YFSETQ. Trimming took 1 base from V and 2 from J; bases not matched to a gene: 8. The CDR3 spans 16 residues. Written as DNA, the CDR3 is TGCGCCAGCAGCTTGACCCACACAGGGGAAAACTATGGCTACACCTTC. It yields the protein CASSLTHTGENYGYTF.

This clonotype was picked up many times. DNA of the CDR3: TGTGCCAGCAGCTTAAATGTGGATTACAATGAGCAGTTCTTC. Protein: CASSLNVDYNEQFF. The genes are TRBV7-7 and TRBJ2-1; no firm D call. Trimming removed 2 bases at V and 4 bases at J, with 9 bases between. This CDR3 spans 14 amino acids. The germline V gene has CDR1 SSHAT and CDR2 FNYEAQ (reference sequence).

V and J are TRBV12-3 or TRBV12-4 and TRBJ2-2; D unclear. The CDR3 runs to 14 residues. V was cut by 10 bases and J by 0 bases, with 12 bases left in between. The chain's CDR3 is CATARHPNTGELFF. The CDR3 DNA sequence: TGTGCCACAGCAAGACACCCGAACACCGGGGAGCTGTTTTTT.

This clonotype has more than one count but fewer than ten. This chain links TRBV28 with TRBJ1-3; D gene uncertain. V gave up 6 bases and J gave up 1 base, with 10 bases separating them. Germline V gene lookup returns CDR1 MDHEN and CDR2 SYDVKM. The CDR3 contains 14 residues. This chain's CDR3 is CASSALFSGNTIYF. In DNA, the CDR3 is TGTGCCAGCAGCGCTCTTTTTTCTGGAAACACCATATATTTT.

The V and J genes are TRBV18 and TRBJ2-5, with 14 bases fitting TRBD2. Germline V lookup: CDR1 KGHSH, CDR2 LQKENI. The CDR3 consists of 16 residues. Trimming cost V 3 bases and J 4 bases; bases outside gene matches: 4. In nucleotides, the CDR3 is TGTGCCAGCTCACCTCCGGGACTAGCGGGAGTAGAGACCCAGTACTTC. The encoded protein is CASSPPGLAGVETQYF. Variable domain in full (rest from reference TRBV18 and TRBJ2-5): NAGVMQNPRHLVRRRGQEARLRCSPMKGHSHVYWYRQLPEEGLKFMVYLQKENIIDESGMPKERFSAEFPKEGPSILRIQQVVRGDSAAYFCASSPPGLAGVETQYFGPGTRLLVL.

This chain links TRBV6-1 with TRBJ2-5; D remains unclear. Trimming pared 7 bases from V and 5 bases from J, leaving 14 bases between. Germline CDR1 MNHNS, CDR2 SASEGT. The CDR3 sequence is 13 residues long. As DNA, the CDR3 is TGTGCCAGCATTCGACATCCTCCGGAGACCCAGTACTTC. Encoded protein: CASIRHPPETQYF.

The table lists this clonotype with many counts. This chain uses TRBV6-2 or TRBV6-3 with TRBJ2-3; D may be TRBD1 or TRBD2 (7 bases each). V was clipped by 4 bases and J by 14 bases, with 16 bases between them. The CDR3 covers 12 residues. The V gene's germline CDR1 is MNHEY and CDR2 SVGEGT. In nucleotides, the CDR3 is TGTGCCAGCAGTTCCGGGACTACAGGGGCGTATTTT. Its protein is CASSSGTTGAYF.